The 5 T cell receptor beta chains below come from one sample, sequenced in a study of spatial heterogeneity in lung cancer. TCRdb re-derived calls from the 5' RACE reads in MiXCR, one entry per CDR3 protein. The sample holds about 4,200 distinct CDR3 sequences, 6% seen once. No antigen is known for these receptors. General observations from the study: Mutation counts in tumors were tracked by counts of expanded intratumoral alpha and beta TCRs.

Described time point: sample taken at primary tumor resection. The source was lung tumor tissue, collected at surgery. Source of these receptors: a male donor with early-stage non-small cell lung cancer.

In its sample, this clonotype ranks as medium-sized. V and J are TRBV20-1 and TRBJ2-5, with TRBD2 matching 11 bases. The length of the CDR3 is 15 residues. Looked up from germline, CDR1 is DFQATT and CDR2 is SNEGSKA (reference sequence). The V and J ends lost 5 bases and 1 base, in that order; junction bases with no gene match: 6. This chain's CDR3 is CSAGKTSGIQETQYF. The DNA for the CDR3 is TGCAGTGCTGGAAAGACTAGCGGGATCCAAGAGACCCAGTACTTC.

Relative to its sample, this clonotype is medium-sized. The CDR3 DNA follows: TGTGCCAGCAAACTAGCGGGGGTATCCACAGATACGCAGTATTTT. Protein: CASKLAGVSTDTQYF. This sequence joins TRBV7-9 and TRBJ2-3, with TRBD2 matching over 11 bases. V lost 7 bases to trimming and J lost 2 bases; unmatched junction nucleotides: 5. CDR1 and CDR2 (germline): SEHNR, FQNEAQ (reference sequence). The CDR3 extends over 15 amino acids.

This clonotype is labeled as medium-sized. This chain connects TRBV7-6 to TRBJ1-1; D call uncertain. Germline assignment: CDR1 SGHVS and CDR2 FNYEAQ. The CDR3 runs to 13 residues. V gave up 2 bases and J gave up 3 bases, with 7 bases separating them. CDR3: CASSLLGDTEAFF. CDR3 DNA: TGTGCCAGCAGCTTATTGGGAGACACTGAAGCTTTCTTT.

This clonotype qualifies as medium-sized. The chain recombines TRBV4-1 with TRBJ1-1; D not resolved. This CDR3 region has 14 residues. CDR1 is MGHRA and CDR2 is YSYEKL in the germline V gene. V was trimmed by 0 bases and J by 1 base, leaving 6 bases between them. CDR3 sequence (DNA): TGCGCCAGCAGCCAAGATCTCGGGAACACTGAAGCTTTCTTT. Protein sequence: CASSQDLGNTEAFF.

This clonotype was counted at least ten times. This chain joins TRBV27 and TRBJ1-4; maybe TRBD1 (6 bases). The CDR3 loop spans 14 amino acids. Germline assignment: CDR1 MNHEY and CDR2 SMNVEV (reference sequence). Trimming pared 6 bases from V and 3 bases from J, leaving 11 bases between. The DNA for the CDR3 is TGTGCCAGCAGCCTTTACAGGGCTAATGAAAAACTGTTTTTT. Translation: CASSLYRANEKLFF.